Listed below are T cell receptor beta chains from one sample, sequenced in a study of cytotoxic CD8 clonotypes in ibrutinib-treated CLL. The protocol was immunoSEQ multiplex PCR, while the TCRdb copy is restricted to in-frame clones and leaves out a portion. The data hold more than 200,000 clones, with less than 75% observed a single time. The specimen comprised PBMCs, sampled after 24 months of ibrutinib treatment. Receptors originate from a human donor with chronic lymphocytic leukemia. CDR3s include the opening cysteine and the closing phenylalanine or tryptophan.

V gene	J gene	CDR3 protein
TRBV2	TRBJ1-5	CASSAAGRSQPQHF
TRBV11-3	TRBJ2-2	CASSKGTDNTGELFF
TRBV5-1	TRBJ2-1	CASRYGTSSYNEQFF
TRBV19	TRBJ1-2	CASSPWGQVYGYTF
TRBV11-3	TRBJ2-2	CASSLESGELFF
TRBV2	TRBJ1-6	CASSGMGEPPLHF
TRBV27	TRBJ1-5	CASSLLGQPQHF
TRBV6-5	TRBJ1-1	CASRGRMNTEAFF
TRBV19	TRBJ1-2	CASRPRSRDYGYTF
TRBV5-4	TRBJ2-5	CASSLGGTEETQYF
TRBV11-2	TRBJ2-1	CASSFRPPYNEQFF
TRBV30	TRBJ2-7	CAWSPTGLSYEQYF
TRBV5-1	TRBJ1-3	CASSLGSRDTIYF
TRBV5-1	TRBJ2-5	CASSLGQAIQETQYF
TRBV7-9	TRBJ1-1	CASSLGDRVMNTEAFF
TRBV7-6	TRBJ2-3	CASSFKLLVGTDTQYF
TRBV28	TRBJ1-3	CASSLLAEINTIYF
TRBV25-1	TRBJ2-1	CASSDARKLDRGWDEQFF
TRBV5-1	TRBJ2-2	CASSSLGRANTGELFF
TRBV7-2	TRBJ2-1	CASSRVLGAGNEQFF
TRBV27	TRBJ2-3	CASSLQGGHTDTQYF
TRBV29-1	TRBJ2-1	CSAGDPRTLSEQFF
TRBV5-6	TRBJ2-7	CASSLGLAGGYEQYF
TRBV7-8	TRBJ2-2	CASSLGRDGVTGELFF
TRBV13	TRBJ1-2	CASSLRMRDPYGYTF
TRBV2	TRBJ2-3	CASSATGVRTDTQYF
TRBV6-5	TRBJ2-3	CASSYGHGDMMIDF
TRBV5-8	TRBJ2-3	CASSFGWDPHGAQYF
TRBV6-5	TRBJ2-7	CASSYSLATEQYF
TRBV30	TRBJ1-1	CARSIGTKTTWGNTEAFF
TRBV7-2	TRBJ2-1	CASSRARNNNEQFF
TRBV7-9	TRBJ2-1	CASSLAGGPHNEQFF
TRBV5-1	TRBJ1-2	CASSLELGRDYGYTF
TRBV30	TRBJ1-1	CAWSGRGTEAFF
TRBV7-2	TRBJ2-7	CASRGVGYEQYF
TRBV28	TRBJ1-2	CASILYRGLNYGYTF
TRBV10-3	TRBJ1-1	CAISRDRTPNTEAFF
TRBV28	TRBJ2-7	CASRPDTGTGVYEQYF
TRBV11-2	TRBJ2-7	CASSAQGLGLGEQYF
TRBV9	TRBJ1-4	CASSVNDRVPEKLFF
TRBV9	TRBJ2-5	CASSPSAVRRQETQYF
TRBV4-2	TRBJ2-1	CASSQETSGIGDEQFF
TRBV12-5	TRBJ2-1	CATGTAVNNEQFF
TRBV15	TRBJ2-7	CATSREGVSYEQYF
TRBV28	TRBJ2-7	CASSLTAEQSSYEQYF